The rows below give T cell receptor beta chains drawn from one sample of a study of CXCR3-negative and CXCR3-positive naive CD8 T cells. From its re-call of the 5' RACE reads, TCRdb lists each CDR3 protein once, without DNA. The specimen's table records 7,000 to 8,000 distinct CDR3 sequences. Sequencing was done on a sample of naive CXCR3- CD8+ T cells from blood. The receptors were sampled from a human donor in good health. Some clones in this sample may be carry-over from other donors' samples. The CDR3 runs from the conserved cysteine through the conserved F or W. Clone size is shown for a subset of rows, as once, few, many or a class of expanded clone.

14	TRBJ2-1	medium-sized	TRBV29-1	CSHPSEGSYNEQFF
14	TRBJ1-4	medium-sized	TRBV20-1	CSARDGYSHEKLFF
14	TRBJ2-3	medium-sized	TRBV10-3	CAIRGTSGTDTQYF
15	TRBJ2-1	-	TRBV7-2	CASSPARSSYNEQFF
14	TRBJ1-2	-	TRBV29-1	CSVEEGTGNYGYTF
15	TRBJ2-7	medium-sized	TRBV11-2	CASSLDPGGMNEQYF
13	TRBJ2-1	-	TRBV6-5	CASTTEGSNEQFF
13	TRBJ2-7	-	TRBV20-1	CSARLAGYYEQYF
13	TRBJ2-1	-	TRBV2	CASSGSVATEGFF
14	TRBJ1-2	-	TRBV10-3	CAIKPPQGEDGYTF
17	TRBJ2-2	medium-sized	TRBV21-1	CASSTKPGTGNTGELFF
15	TRBJ1-3	-	TRBV5-1	CASSEDRGPGNTIYF
11	TRBJ2-7	medium-sized	TRBV29-1	CSVGVSREQYF
17	TRBJ1-2	medium-sized	TRBV7-9	CASSLDRGQWANYGYTF
13	TRBJ2-1	-	TRBV7-6	CASSPPASNEQFF
11	TRBJ2-7	medium-sized	TRBV5-1	CASSLGPEQYF
15	TRBJ1-2	medium-sized	TRBV20-1	CSASSRARKVYGYTF
14	TRBJ1-1	-	TRBV29-1	CSVVGDRLNTEAFF
14	TRBJ2-7	-	TRBV29-1	CSVETAGPSYEQYF
15	TRBJ2-7	-	TRBV10-2	CASSERGLAAYEQYF
15	TRBJ2-3	medium-sized	TRBV14	CASSQESEGADTQYF